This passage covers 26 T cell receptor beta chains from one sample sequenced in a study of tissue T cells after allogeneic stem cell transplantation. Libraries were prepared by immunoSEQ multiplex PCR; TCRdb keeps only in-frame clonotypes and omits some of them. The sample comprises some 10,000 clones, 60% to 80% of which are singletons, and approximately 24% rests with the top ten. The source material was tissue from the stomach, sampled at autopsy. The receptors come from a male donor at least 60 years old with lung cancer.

CDR3 region: CASSLWADTQYF. As DNA, the CDR3 is TGTGCCAGCAGTTTATGGGCAGATACGCAGTATTTT. The rearrangement joins TRBV28 to TRBJ2-3; D not resolved. Trimming shortened V by 0 bases and J by 4 bases, and 2 bases separated the two germline ends. From germline, CDR1 is MDHEN and CDR2 SYDVKM. This CDR3 is built from 12 residues.

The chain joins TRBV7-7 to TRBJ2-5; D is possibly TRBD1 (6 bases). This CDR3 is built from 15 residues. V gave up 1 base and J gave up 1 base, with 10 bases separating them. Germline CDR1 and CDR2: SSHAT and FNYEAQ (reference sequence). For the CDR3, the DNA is TGTGCCAGCAGCTTAGGAGGGACATCCCAAGAGACCCAGTACTTC. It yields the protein CASSLGGTSQETQYF.

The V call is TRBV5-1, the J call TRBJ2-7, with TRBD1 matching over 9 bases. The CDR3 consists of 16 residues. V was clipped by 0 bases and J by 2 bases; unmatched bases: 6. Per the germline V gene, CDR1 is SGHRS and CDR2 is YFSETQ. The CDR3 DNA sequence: TGCGCCAGCAGCTTGGCTGTAGGGACAGGGACCTACGAGCAGTACTTC. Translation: CASSLAVGTGTYEQYF.

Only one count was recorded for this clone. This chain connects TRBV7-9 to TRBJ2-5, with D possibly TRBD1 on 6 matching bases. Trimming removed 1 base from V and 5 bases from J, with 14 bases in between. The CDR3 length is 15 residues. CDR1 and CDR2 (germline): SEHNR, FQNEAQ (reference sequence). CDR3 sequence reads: CASSLGAGDRETQYF. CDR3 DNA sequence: TGTGCCAGCAGCTTAGGCGCAGGGGATAGGGAGACCCAGTACTTC.

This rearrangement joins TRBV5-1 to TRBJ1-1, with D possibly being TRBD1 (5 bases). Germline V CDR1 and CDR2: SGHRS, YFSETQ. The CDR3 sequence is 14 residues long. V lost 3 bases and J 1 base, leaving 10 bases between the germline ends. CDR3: CASSWVGENTEAFF. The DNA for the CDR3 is TGCGCCAGCAGCTGGGTGGGGGAGAACACTGAAGCTTTCTTT.

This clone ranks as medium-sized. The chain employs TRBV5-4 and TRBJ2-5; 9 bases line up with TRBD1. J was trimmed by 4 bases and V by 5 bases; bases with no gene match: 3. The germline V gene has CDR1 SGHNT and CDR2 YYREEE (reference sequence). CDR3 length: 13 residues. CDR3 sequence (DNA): TGTGCCAGCAGGGGACAGGGAGGAGAGACCCAGTACTTC. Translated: CASRGQGGETQYF.

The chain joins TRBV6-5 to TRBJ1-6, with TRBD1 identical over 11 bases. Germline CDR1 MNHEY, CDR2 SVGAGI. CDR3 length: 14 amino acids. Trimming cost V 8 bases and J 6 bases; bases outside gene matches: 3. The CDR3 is CASRGQGVNSPLHF. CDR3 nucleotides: TGTGCCAGCCGGGGACAGGGGGTTAATTCACCCCTCCACTTT.

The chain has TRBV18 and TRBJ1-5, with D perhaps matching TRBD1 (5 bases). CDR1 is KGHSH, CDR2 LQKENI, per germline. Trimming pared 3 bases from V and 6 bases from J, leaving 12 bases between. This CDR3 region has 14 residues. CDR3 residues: CASSPGRNGQPQHF. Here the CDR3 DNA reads TGTGCCAGCTCACCGGGGCGGAATGGTCAGCCCCAGCATTTT.

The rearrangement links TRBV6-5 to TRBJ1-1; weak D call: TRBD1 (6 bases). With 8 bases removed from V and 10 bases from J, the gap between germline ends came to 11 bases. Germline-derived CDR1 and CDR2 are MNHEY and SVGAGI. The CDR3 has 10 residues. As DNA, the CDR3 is TGTGCCAGCGGGGGGCGCGGAGCTTTCTTT. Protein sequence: CASGGRGAFF.

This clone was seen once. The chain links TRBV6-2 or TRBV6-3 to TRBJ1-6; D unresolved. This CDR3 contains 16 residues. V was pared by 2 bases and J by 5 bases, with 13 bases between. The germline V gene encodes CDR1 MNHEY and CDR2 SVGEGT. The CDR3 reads CASSYPRPGDNSPLHF. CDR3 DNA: TGTGCCAGCAGTTACCCTCGACCCGGGGATAATTCACCCCTCCACTTT.

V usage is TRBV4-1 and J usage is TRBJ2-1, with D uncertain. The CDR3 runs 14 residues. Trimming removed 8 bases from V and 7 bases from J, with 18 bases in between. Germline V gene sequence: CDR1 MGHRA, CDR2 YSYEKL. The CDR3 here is CASATEPKYNEQFF. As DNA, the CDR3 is TGCGCCAGCGCAACGGAACCGAAGTATAATGAGCAGTTCTTC.

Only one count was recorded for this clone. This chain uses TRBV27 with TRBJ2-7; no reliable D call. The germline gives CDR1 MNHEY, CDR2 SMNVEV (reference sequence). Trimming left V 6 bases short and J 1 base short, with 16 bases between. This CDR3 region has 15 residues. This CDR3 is CASSPWGSASYEQYF. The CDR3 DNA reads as TGTGCCAGCAGCCCCTGGGGATCGGCGTCCTACGAGCAGTACTTC.

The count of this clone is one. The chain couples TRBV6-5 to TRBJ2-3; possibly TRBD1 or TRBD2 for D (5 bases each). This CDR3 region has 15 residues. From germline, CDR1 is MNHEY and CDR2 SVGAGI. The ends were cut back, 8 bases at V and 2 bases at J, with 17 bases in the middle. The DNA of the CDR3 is TGTGCCAGCCGTCCGGGACCCCTTCCCACAGATACGCAGTATTTT. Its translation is CASRPGPLPTDTQYF.

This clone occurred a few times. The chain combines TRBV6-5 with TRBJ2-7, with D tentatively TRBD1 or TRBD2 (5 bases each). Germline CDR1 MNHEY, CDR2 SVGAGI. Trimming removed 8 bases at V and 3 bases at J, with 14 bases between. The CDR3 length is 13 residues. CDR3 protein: CASYQLGVYEQYF. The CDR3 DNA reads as TGTGCCAGCTATCAATTGGGGGTCTACGAGCAGTACTTC.

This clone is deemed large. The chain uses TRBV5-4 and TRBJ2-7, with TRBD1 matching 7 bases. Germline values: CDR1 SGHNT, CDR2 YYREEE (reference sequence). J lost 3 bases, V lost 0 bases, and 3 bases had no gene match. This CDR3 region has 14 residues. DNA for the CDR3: TGTGCCAGCAGCTTGGGACAGGGACACTACGAGCAGTACTTC. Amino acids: CASSLGQGHYEQYF.

CDR3 coding DNA: TGTGCCAGCAGCTCGGGAGGTTCCTACGAGCAGTACTTC. Encoded protein: CASSSGGSYEQYF. This chain links TRBV7-2 with TRBJ2-7; TRBD2 agrees at 7 bases. The CDR3 spans 13 residues. With V trimmed by 4 bases and J by 1 base, 1 base remained unmatched. Germline V gives CDR1 SGHTA, CDR2 FQGNSA.

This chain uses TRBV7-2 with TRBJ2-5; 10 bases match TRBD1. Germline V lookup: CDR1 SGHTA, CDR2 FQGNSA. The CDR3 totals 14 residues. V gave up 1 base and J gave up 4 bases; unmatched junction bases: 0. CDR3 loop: CASSLGTGGETQYF. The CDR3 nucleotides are TGTGCCAGCAGCTTAGGGACAGGGGGAGAGACCCAGTACTTC.

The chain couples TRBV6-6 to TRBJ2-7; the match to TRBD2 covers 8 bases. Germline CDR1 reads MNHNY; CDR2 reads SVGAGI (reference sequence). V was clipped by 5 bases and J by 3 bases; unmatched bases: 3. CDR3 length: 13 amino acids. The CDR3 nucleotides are TGTGCCAGCAGTATACGGGGGGGCTACGAGCAGTACTTC. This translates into CASSIRGGYEQYF.

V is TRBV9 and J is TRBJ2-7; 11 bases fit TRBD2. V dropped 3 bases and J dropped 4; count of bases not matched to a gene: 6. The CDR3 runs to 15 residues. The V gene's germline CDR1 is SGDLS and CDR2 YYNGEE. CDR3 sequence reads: CASSAGTSGGYEQYF. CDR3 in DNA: TGTGCCAGCAGCGCCGGGACTAGCGGAGGGTACGAGCAGTACTTC.

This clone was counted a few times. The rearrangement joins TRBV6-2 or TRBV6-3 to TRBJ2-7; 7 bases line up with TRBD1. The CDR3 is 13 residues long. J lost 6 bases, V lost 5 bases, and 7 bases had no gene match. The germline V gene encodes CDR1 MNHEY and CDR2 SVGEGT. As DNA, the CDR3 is TGTGCCAGCAGTAGACAGGGTACGGGCGAGCAGTACTTC. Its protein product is CASSRQGTGEQYF.

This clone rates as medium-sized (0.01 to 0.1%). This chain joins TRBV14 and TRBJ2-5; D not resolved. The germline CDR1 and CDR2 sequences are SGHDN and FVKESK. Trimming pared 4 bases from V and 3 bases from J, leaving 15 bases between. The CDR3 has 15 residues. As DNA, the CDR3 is TGTGCCAGCAGCCCCCTTCGCCACAAGGAAGAGACCCAGTACTTC. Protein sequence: CASSPLRHKEETQYF.

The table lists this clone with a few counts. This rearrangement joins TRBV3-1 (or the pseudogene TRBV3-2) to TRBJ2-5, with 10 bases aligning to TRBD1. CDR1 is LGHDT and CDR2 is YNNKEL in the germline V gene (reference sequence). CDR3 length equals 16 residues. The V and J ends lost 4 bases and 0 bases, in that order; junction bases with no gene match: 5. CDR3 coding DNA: TGTGCCAGCAGCCTACTAGGGACAGGGGACCAAGAGACCCAGTACTTC. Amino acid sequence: CASSLLGTGDQETQYF.

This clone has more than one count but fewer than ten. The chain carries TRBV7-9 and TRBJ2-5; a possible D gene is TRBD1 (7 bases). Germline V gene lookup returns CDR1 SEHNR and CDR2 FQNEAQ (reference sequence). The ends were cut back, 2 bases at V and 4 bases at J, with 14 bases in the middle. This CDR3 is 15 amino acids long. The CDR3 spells CASSLNGGTAETQYF. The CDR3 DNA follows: TGTGCCAGCAGCTTAAATGGCGGGACAGCAGAGACCCAGTACTTC.

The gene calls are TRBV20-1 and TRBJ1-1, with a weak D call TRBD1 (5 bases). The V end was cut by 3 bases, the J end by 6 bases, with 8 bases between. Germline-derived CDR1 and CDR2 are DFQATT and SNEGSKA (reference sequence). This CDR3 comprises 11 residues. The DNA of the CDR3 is TGCAGTGCTAGGGGGGTTGCTGAAGCTTTCTTT. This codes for CSARGVAEAFF.

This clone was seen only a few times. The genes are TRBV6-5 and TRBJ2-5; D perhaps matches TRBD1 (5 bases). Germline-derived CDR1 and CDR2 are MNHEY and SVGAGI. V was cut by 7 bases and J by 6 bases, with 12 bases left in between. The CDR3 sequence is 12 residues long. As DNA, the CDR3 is TGTGCCAGCAAGGGGCCCAGGCAGACCCAGTACTTC. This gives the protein CASKGPRQTQYF.

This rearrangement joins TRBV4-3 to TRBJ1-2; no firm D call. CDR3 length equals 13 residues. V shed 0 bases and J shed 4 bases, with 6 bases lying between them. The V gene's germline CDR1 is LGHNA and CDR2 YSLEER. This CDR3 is CASSQDRVYGYTF. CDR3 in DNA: TGCGCCAGCAGCCAAGATCGGGTCTATGGCTACACCTTC.